The 5 T cell receptor beta chains listed next were all sequenced from one sample in a study of blood T cell repertoires in COVID-19. Repertoires were generated with immunoSEQ multiplex PCR, while TCRdb's copy carries only in-frame clones and drops some. Of about 370,000 clones listed, roughly 90% were seen once; the top ten hold around 3%. The source material was peripheral blood. The receptors originated from a young woman with COVID-19, enrolled during active disease.

This rearrangement joins TRBV7-6 to TRBJ1-5, with TRBD1 matching 9 bases. V lost 6 bases to trimming and J lost 6 bases; unmatched junction nucleotides: 18. Germline lookup yields CDR1 SGHVS and CDR2 FNYEAQ. This CDR3 region has 18 residues. CDR3 residues: CASRCRDRVPGKGQPQHF. The CDR3, as DNA: TGTGCCAGCAGGTGCCGGGACAGGGTCCCTGGCAAGGGTCAGCCCCAGCATTTT.

The chain combines TRBV3-1 (or the pseudogene TRBV3-2) with TRBJ1-1; possibly TRBD1 for D (6 bases). From germline, CDR1 is LGHDT and CDR2 YNNKEL (reference sequence). Trimming took 0 bases from V and 4 from J, leaving 12 bases between them. The CDR3 is 15 residues long. CDR3 region: CASSQDGGGPTEAFF. CDR3 DNA: TGTGCCAGCAGCCAAGACGGGGGGGGCCCCACTGAAGCTTTCTTT.

The table lists this clone with a few counts. The rearrangement links TRBV7-2 to TRBJ1-1; 7 bases agree with TRBD1. The germline V gene has CDR1 SGHTA and CDR2 FQGNSA. This CDR3 contains 14 residues. V was clipped by 4 bases and J by 6 bases; unmatched bases: 8. CDR3 bases: TGTGCCAGCAGCTCAGCAGACAGGGAGGCTGAAGCTTTCTTT. Translating gives CASSSADREAEAFF.

The table lists this clone with a few counts. The V gene is TRBV2, the J gene TRBJ1-6, with D unclear. This CDR3 comprises 13 residues. The germline CDR1 and CDR2 sequences are SNHLY and FYNNEI. V was trimmed by 7 bases and J by 7 bases, leaving 11 bases between them. CDR3 amino acids: CASTGRWNSPLHF. In DNA, the CDR3 is TGTGCCAGCACCGGCAGGTGGAATTCACCCCTCCACTTT.

The chain employs TRBV18 and TRBJ2-1; TRBD1 matches 7 bases. CDR1 is KGHSH, CDR2 LQKENI, per germline. V lost 1 base and J lost 12; bases outside the gene matches: 9. CDR3 length: 14 residues. The CDR3 sequence: CASSPLDRESGQFF. In DNA form, the CDR3 reads TGTGCCAGCTCACCACTCGACAGGGAGTCCGGGCAGTTCTTC. Variable domain in full (rest from reference TRBV18 and TRBJ2-1): NAGVMQNPRHLVRRRGQEARLRCSPMKGHSHVYWYRQLPEEGLKFMVYLQKENIIDESGMPKERFSAEFPKEGPSILRIQQVVRGDSAAYFCASSPLDRESGQFFGPGTRLTVL.